This is a list of T cell receptor beta chains from one sample in a study of T cells in Graves' hyperthyroidism and ophthalmopathy. TCRdb re-derived calls from the multiplex PCR reads in MiXCR, one entry per CDR3 protein. Of under 350,000 distinct CDR3 sequences listed, roughly 20% are singletons. Sequenced sample: blood. The receptors were sampled from a woman aged 45-60 years with Graves' hyperthyroidism. The conserved cysteine and the conserved F or W are not part of the CDR3 here.

length | J | V | CDR3
11 | TRBJ1-5 | TRBV9 | ASSVELNQPQH
13 | TRBJ2-5 | TRBV30 | AWSPLTGVGETQY
11 | TRBJ2-7 | TRBV20-1 | SALEGVLYEQY
13 | TRBJ2-1 | TRBV20-1 | SARGGGLAMNEQF
12 | TRBJ1-3 | TRBV11-2 | ASRGTRGENTIY
13 | TRBJ2-3 | TRBV20-1 | SASTGTASTDTQY
11 | TRBJ1-1 | TRBV19 | ASSIDRGTEAF
14 | TRBJ1-6 | TRBV2 | ASSAPKRSYNSPLH
13 | TRBJ1-4 | TRBV12-3/TRBV12-4 | ASSPLQGAPEKLF
12 | TRBJ2-2 | TRBV7-9 | ASSLDVNTGELF
10 | TRBJ1-1 | TRBV18 | ASSSDSLLAF
11 | TRBJ2-1 | TRBV19 | ASSWANYNEQF
13 | TRBJ1-6 | TRBV18 | ASSENRQPNSPLH
14 | TRBJ2-3 | TRBV3-1 | ASSQPGNYPADTQY
13 | TRBJ2-5 | TRBV7-2 | ASSLLAGGPETQY
11 | TRBJ1-2 | TRBV20-1 | SARDRKNYGYT
12 | TRBJ1-1 | TRBV6-1 | ASSVHPRDTEAF
12 | TRBJ1-1 | TRBV7-9 | ASSSGQWNTEAF
10 | TRBJ2-1 | TRBV18 | ASSSGGDEQF
12 | TRBJ2-7 | TRBV30 | ACAVGTLSYEQY
16 | TRBJ2-5 | TRBV7-8 | ASSLVSPVVLTQETQY
18 | TRBJ2-7 | TRBV3-1 | ASSQDLDPRQRERTYEQY
16 | TRBJ2-7 | TRBV7-9 | ASSSSLSGLATTYEQY
9 | TRBJ2-1 | TRBV20-1 | SARLGSAQF
13 | TRBJ2-3 | TRBV5-6 | ASSPRATRTDTQY
14 | TRBJ2-2 | TRBV9 | ASSPRGVSNTGELF
13 | TRBJ1-1 | TRBV6-1 | ASMDSGRASTEAF
12 | TRBJ2-2 | TRBV28 | ASSFARGAGELF
14 | TRBJ1-1 | TRBV9 | ASSVEGGGPNTEAF
9 | TRBJ1-2 | TRBV20-1 | SAKENYGYT
14 | TRBJ2-2 | TRBV6-2/TRBV6-3 | ASSTPGRGRTGELF
12 | TRBJ1-4 | TRBV10-2 | ASSESVVGAKLF
10 | TRBJ2-7 | TRBV6-1 | ASSEAAKEQY
13 | TRBJ2-5 | TRBV27 | ASGGTSGGRETQY
13 | TRBJ1-1 | TRBV28 | ASSRTFRGNTEAF
12 | TRBJ1-5 | TRBV2 | ASREVLNNQPQH
11 | TRBJ2-3 | TRBV30 | AWSRGGTDTQY
16 | TRBJ2-3 | TRBV28 | ASSLGTGSRTSTDTQY
12 | TRBJ2-2 | TRBV28 | ASMDTFVTGELF
14 | TRBJ2-5 | TRBV12-3/TRBV12-4 | ASSTHSGGAAETQY
12 | TRBJ2-1 | TRBV28 | ASNVAGVRNEQF
12 | TRBJ1-5 | TRBV12-3/TRBV12-4 | ASRGGQVQRPQH
14 | TRBJ2-1 | TRBV6-1 | ASSEGWRSSYNEQF
13 | TRBJ2-1 | TRBV11-2 | ASSLGLQQGSEQF
12 | TRBJ2-2 | TRBV27 | ASNLAGDTGELF
14 | TRBJ2-3 | TRBV5-1 | ASSPALAGETDTQY
14 | TRBJ2-3 | TRBV2 | ASSVTTSGATDTQY
18 | TRBJ2-2 | TRBV19 | ASSMPRELAGVTGTGELF
12 | TRBJ2-2 | TRBV7-7 | ASSFRLNTGELF
16 | TRBJ2-2 | TRBV14 | ASSQDISRPRGTGELF
14 | TRBJ2-7 | TRBV7-2 | ASSSGTGPRSYEQY
14 | TRBJ2-7 | TRBV7-8 | ASSPLGQGVEHEQY
14 | TRBJ2-1 | TRBV9 | ASSASRDSGFPEQF
14 | TRBJ1-2 | TRBV7-8 | ASSGTRDRVNYGYT
12 | TRBJ1-1 | TRBV2 | ASRGTTTNTEAF
12 | TRBJ2-5 | TRBV11-1 | ASSMTGVGETQY
13 | TRBJ2-4 | TRBV7-9 | ASSPPGLAGNIQY